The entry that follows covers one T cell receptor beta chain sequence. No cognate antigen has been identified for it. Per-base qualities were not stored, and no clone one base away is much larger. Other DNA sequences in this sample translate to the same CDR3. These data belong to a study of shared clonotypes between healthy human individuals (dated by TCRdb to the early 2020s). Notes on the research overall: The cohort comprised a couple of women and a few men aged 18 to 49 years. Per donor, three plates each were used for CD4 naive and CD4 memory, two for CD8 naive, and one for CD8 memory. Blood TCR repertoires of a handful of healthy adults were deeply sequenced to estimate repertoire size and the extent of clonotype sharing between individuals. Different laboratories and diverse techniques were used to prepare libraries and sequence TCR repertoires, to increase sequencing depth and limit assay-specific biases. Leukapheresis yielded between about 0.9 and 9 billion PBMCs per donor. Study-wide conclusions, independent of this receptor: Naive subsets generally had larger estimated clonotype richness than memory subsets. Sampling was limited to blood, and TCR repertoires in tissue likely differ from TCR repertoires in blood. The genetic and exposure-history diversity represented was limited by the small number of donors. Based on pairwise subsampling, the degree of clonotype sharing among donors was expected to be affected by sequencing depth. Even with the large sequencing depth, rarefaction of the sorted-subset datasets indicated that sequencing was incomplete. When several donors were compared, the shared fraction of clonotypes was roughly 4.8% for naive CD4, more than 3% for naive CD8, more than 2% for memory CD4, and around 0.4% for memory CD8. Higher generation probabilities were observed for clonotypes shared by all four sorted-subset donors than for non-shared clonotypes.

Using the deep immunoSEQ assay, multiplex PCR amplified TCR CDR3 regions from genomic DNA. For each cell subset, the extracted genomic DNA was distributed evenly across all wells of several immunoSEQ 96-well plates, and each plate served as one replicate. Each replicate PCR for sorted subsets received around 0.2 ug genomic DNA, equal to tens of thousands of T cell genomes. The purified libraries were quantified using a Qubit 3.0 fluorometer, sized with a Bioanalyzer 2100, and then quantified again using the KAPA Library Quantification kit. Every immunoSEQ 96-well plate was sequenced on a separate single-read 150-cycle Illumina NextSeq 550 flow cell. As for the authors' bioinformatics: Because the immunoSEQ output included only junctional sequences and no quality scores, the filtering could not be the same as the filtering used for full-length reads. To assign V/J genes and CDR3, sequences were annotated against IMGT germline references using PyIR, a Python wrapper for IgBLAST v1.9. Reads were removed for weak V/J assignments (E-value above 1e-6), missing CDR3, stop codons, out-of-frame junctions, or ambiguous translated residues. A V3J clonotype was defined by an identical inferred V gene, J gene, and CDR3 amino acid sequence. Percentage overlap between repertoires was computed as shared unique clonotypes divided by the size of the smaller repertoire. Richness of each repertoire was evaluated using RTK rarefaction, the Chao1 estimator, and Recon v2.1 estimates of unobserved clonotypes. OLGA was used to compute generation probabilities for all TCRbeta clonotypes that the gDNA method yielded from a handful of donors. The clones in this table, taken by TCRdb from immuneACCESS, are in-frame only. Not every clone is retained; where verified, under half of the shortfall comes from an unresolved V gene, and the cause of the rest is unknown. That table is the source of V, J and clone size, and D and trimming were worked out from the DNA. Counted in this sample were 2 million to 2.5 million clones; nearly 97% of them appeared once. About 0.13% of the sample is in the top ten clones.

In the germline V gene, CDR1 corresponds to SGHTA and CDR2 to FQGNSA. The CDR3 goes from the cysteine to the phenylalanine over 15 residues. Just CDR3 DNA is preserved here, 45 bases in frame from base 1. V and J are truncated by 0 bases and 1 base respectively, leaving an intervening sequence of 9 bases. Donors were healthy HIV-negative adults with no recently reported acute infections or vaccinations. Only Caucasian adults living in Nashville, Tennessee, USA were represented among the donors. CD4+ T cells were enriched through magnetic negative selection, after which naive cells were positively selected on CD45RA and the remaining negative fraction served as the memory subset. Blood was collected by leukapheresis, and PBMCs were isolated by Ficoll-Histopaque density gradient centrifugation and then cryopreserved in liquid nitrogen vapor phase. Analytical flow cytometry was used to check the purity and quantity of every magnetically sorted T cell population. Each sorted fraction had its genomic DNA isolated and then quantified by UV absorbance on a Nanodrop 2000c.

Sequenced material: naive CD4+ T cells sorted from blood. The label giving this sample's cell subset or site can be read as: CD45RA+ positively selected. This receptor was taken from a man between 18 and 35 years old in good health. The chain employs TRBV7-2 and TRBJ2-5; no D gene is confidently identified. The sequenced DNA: TGTGCCAGCAGCTTAGCGCCGGGTCTCCAAGAGACCCAGTACTTC. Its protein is CASSLAPGLQETQYF.